This is a list of T cell receptor beta chains from one sample in a study of cytomegalovirus exposure and HLA in healthy donors. The data were produced by immunoSEQ multiplex PCR, yet TCRdb's version contains in-frame clones alone and is incomplete. The sample comprises over 150,000 clones, about 75% of which are singletons, and over 1.1% rests with the top ten. Material for sequencing was PBMCs. These receptors were taken from a man aged 18 to 30 in good health and CMV-seronegative. Each CDR3 is given with its conserved first and last residue. D genes are given only for firm matches. Some rows have no size entry. The others give once, few or many, or a class for an expanded clone.

V gene,D gene,clone size,J gene,CDR3 DNA,CDR3 protein
TRBV14,.,.,TRBJ1-1,TGTGCCAGCAGCCAAGACCTGGGCCGTCCTGAAGCTTTCTTT,CASSQDLGRPEAFF
TRBV7-9,TRBD2,.,TRBJ2-7,TGTGCCAGCAGCTTAGCGTTGGGACTAGCTAAATACGAGCAGTACTTC,CASSLALGLAKYEQYF
TRBV21-1,.,.,TRBJ2-3,TGTGCCAGCAGCAAAGCCGGGGGGAAACAGCTAGCAACAGATACGCAGTATTTT,CASSKAGGKQLATDTQYF
TRBV28,TRBD2,.,TRBJ2-3,TGTGCCAGCAGCACCGGGGCTAGCGGGAACACAGATACGCAGTATTTT,CASSTGASGNTDTQYF
TRBV10-2,TRBD1,.,TRBJ2-3,TGCGCCACCTGGACAGGGGGCAGATCTAGCGGTCCTAGCACAGATACGCAGTATTTT,CATWTGGRSSGPSTDTQYF
TRBV5-4,TRBD2,.,TRBJ2-7,TGTGCCAGCAGCTTGGCCTCGGGGACTAGCGGAGTGCGTGAGCAGTACTTC,CASSLASGTSGVREQYF
TRBV29-1,TRBD1,.,TRBJ1-5,TGCAGCGGAACCTGGGGAGAGACAGGGAAAGGTCAGCCCCAGCATTTT,CSGTWGETGKGQPQHF
TRBV9,TRBD1,.,TRBJ2-7,TGTGCCAGCAGCGTTGGGACAGCGAGCTCCTACGAGCAGTACTTC,CASSVGTASSYEQYF
TRBV6-5,TRBD1,.,TRBJ2-1,TGTGCCAGCAGAACCGGGACAGGGAATGAGCAGTTCTTC,CASRTGTGNEQFF
TRBV10-3,.,.,TRBJ1-5,TGTGCCATCAGTGAGTTGAACAGCTTGCACAATCAGCCCCAGCATTTT,CAISELNSLHNQPQHF
TRBV29-1,.,.,TRBJ2-5,TGCAGCGTTGAAGGTCACAGCCCCCTGGGAGCCCAGTACTTC,CSVEGHSPLGAQYF
TRBV30,.,.,TRBJ1-3,TGTGCCTGGAGCGGCTTCGGGGGAAACACCATATATTTT,CAWSGFGGNTIYF
TRBV4-1,TRBD2,.,TRBJ2-3,TGCGCCAGCAGCCTCCTAGCGGGGGGAACTTCCACAGATACGCAGTATTTT,CASSLLAGGTSTDTQYF
TRBV19,.,.,TRBJ1-5,TGTGCCAGCCAACCTAGGTCGGGGTTAATGGATCAGCCCCAGCATTTT,CASQPRSGLMDQPQHF
TRBV7-2,TRBD2,.,TRBJ2-1,TGTGCCAGCAGCTCGCTAGCGGGAGTGGTAAATGAGCAGTTCTTC,CASSSLAGVVNEQFF
TRBV10-2,.,few,TRBJ2-1,TGCGCCAGCAGTGAGGGCAGGGGTTGGGAGCAGTTCTTC,CASSEGRGWEQFF
TRBV5-5,.,.,TRBJ1-1,TGTGCCAGCAGCTTGTGGGGGGAACGGGACACTGAAGCTTTCTTT,CASSLWGERDTEAFF
TRBV6-1,.,many,TRBJ1-1,TGTGCCAGCACACGCCGATTGGCGTCGTTGGGCCCGGCTTTCTTT,CASTRRLASLGPAFF
TRBV19,.,.,TRBJ2-7,TGTGCCAGTAGTCCAACCGGGGCCTACGAGCAGTACTTC,CASSPTGAYEQYF
TRBV19,.,few,TRBJ2-7,TGTGCCTCCAACAACGGGGGCTCCTACGAGCAGTACTTC,CASNNGGSYEQYF
TRBV6-5,.,.,TRBJ1-5,TGTGCCAGCGGGAGGGGCAATCAGCCCCAGCATTTT,CASGRGNQPQHF
TRBV9,.,.,TRBJ1-5,TGTGCCAGCAGCGTAGACGAGGAACTGCCCCAGCATTTT,CASSVDEELPQHF
TRBV4-3,.,few,TRBJ2-7,TGCGCCAGCAGCCAAGGGGACTCTTCGTCCTACGAGCAGTACTTC,CASSQGDSSSYEQYF
TRBV5-8,TRBD1,.,TRBJ1-2,TGTGCCAGCAGCTTGTCTCCGAGGACAGGGGTCGATGGCTACACCTTC,CASSLSPRTGVDGYTF